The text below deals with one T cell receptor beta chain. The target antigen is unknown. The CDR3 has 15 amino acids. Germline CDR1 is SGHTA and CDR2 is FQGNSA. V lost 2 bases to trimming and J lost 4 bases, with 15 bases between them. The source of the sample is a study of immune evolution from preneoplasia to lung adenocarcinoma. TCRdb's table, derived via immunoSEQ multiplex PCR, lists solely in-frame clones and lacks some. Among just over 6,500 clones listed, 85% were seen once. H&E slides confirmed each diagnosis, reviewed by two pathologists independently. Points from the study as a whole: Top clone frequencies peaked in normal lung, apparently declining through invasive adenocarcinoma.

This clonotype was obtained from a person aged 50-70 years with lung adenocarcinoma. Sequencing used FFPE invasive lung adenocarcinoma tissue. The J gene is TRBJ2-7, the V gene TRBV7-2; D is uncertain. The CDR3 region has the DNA TGTGCCAGCAGCTTAAGCGTGATTTCCACGTACGAGCAGTACTTC. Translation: CASSLSVISTYEQYF.